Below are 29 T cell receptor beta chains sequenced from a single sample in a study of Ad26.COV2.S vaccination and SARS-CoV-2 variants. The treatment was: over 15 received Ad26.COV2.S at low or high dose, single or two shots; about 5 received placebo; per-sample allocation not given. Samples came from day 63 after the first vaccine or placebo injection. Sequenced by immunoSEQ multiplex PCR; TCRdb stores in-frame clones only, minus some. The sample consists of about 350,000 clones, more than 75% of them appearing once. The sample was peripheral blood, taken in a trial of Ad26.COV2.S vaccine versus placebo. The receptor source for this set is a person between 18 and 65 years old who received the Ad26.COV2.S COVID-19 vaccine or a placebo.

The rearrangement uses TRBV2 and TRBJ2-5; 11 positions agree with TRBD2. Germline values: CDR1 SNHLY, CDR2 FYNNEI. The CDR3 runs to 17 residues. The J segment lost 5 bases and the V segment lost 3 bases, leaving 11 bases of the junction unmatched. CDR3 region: CASSEGSGGALWETQYF. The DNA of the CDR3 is TGTGCCAGCAGTGAGGGTAGCGGGGGGGCCTTGTGGGAGACCCAGTACTTC.

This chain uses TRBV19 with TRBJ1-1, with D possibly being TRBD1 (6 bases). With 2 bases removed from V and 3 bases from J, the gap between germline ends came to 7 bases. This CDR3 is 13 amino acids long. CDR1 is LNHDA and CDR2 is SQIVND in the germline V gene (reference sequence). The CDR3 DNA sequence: TGTGCCAGTAGTATATCAGGGGACACTGAAGCTTTCTTT. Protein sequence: CASSISGDTEAFF.

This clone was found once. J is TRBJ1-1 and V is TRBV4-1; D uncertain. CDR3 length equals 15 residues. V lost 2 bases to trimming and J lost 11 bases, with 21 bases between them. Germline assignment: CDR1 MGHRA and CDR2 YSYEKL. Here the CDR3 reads CASSQRTAALPVAFF. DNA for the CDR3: TGCGCCAGCAGCCAAAGGACGGCGGCTCTTCCTGTGGCTTTCTTT.

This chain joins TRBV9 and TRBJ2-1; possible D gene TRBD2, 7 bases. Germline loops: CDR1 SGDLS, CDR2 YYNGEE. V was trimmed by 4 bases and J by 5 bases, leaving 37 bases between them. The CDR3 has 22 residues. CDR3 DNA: TGTGCCAGCAGCCCCCGTGGCGCGGGGGCCCTCCTCGTCCCTCCACAAAACAATGAGCAGTTCTTC. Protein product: CASSPRGAGALLVPPQNNEQFF.

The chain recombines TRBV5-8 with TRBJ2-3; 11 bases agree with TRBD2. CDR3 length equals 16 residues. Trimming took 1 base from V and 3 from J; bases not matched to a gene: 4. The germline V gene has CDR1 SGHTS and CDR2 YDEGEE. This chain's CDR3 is CASSLTTSGGTDTQYF. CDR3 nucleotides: TGTGCCAGCAGCTTGACAACTAGCGGGGGAACAGATACGCAGTATTTT.

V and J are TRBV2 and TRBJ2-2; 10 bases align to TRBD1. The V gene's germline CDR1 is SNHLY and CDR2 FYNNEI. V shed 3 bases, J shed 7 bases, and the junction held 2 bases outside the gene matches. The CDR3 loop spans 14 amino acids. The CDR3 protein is CASSDDRGLGELFF. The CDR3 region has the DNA TGTGCCAGCAGTGACGACAGGGGGCTCGGGGAGCTGTTTTTT.

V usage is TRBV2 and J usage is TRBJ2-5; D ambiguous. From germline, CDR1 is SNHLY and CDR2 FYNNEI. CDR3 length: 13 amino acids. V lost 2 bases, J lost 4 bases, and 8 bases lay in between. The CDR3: CASSERLLETQYF. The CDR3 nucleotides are TGTGCCAGCAGTGAACGGCTTTTAGAGACCCAGTACTTC.

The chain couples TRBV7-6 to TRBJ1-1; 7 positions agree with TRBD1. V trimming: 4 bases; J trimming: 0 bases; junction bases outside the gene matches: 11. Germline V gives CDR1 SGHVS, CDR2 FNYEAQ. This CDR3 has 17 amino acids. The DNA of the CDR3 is TGTGCCAGCAGCTCACCCACAGGGGTAGGGATGAACACTGAAGCTTTCTTT. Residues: CASSSPTGVGMNTEAFF.

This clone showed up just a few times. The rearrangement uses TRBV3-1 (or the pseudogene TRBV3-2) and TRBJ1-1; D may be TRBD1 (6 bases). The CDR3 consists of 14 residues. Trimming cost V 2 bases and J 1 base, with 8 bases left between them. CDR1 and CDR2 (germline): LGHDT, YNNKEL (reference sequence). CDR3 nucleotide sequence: TGTGCCAGCAGCCAAAGGGACACGAACACTGAAGCTTTCTTT. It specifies CASSQRDTNTEAFF.

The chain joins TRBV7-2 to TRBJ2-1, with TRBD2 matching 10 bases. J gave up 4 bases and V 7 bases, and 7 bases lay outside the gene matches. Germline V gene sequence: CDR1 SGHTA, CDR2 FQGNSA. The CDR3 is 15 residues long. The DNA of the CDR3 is TGTGCCAGCACCTTTAGCGGGGGGAGATACAATGAGCAGTTCTTC. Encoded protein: CASTFSGGRYNEQFF.

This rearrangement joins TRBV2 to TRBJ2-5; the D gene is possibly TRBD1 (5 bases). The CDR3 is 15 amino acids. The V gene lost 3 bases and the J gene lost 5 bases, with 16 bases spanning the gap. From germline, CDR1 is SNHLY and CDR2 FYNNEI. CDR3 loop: CASSDQGSPGETQYF. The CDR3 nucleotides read TGTGCCAGCAGTGACCAAGGAAGTCCAGGGGAGACCCAGTACTTC.

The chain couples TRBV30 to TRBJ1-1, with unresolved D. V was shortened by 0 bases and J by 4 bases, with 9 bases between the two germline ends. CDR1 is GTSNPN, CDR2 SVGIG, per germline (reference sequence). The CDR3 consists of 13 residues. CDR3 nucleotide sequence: TGTGCCTGGAGTGTACTATCGCTCACTGAAGCTTTCTTT. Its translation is CAWSVLSLTEAFF.

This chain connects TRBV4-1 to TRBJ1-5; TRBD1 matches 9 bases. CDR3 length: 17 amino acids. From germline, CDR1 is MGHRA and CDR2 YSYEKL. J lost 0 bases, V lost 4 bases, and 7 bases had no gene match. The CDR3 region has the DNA TGCGCCAGCAGCCGCCCAACAGGGGGCGATAGCAATCAGCCCCAGCATTTT. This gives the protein CASSRPTGGDSNQPQHF.

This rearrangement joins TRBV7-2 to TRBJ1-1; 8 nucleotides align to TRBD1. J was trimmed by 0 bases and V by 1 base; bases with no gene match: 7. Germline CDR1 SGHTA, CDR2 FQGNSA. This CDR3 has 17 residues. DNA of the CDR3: TGTGCCAGCAGCTTAGTCGGCAGGGGGCGGGTGAACACTGAAGCTTTCTTT. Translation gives CASSLVGRGRVNTEAFF.

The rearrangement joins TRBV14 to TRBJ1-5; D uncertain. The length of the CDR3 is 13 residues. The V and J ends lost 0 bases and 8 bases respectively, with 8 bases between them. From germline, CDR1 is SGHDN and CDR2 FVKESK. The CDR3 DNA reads TGTGCCAGCAGCCAAGACCGAACGGAGCCCCAGCATTTT. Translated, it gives CASSQDRTEPQHF.

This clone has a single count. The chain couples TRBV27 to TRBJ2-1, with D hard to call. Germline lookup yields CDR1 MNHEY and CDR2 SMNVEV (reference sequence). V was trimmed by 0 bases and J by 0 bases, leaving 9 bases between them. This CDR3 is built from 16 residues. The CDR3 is CASSLSAFSSYNEQFF. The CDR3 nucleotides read TGTGCCAGCAGTTTATCTGCATTTAGCTCCTACAATGAGCAGTTCTTC.

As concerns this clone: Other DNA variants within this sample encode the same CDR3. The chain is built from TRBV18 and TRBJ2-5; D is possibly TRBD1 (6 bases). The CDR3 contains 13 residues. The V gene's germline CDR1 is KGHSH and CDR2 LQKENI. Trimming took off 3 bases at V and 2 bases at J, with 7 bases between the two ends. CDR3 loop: CASSPGQQETQYF. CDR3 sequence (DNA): TGTGCCAGCTCACCCGGACAGCAAGAGACCCAGTACTTC. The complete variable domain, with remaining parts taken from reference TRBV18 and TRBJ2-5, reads NAGVMQNPRHLVRRRGQEARLRCSPMKGHSHVYWYRQLPEEGLKFMVYLQKENIIDESGMPKERFSAEFPKEGPSILRIQQVVRGDSAAYFCASSPGQQETQYFGPGTRLLVL.

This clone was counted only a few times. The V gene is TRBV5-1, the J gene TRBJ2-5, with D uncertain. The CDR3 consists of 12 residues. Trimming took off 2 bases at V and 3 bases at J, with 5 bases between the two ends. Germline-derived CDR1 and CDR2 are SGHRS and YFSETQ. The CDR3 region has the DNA TGCGCCAGCAGCTTTGAGGAAGAGACCCAGTACTTC. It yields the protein CASSFEEETQYF.

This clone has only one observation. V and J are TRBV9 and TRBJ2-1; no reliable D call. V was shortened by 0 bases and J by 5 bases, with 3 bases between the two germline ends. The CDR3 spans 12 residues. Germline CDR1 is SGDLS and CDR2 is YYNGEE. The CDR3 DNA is TGTGCCAGCAGCGTAGACGACAATGAGCAGTTCTTC. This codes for CASSVDDNEQFF.

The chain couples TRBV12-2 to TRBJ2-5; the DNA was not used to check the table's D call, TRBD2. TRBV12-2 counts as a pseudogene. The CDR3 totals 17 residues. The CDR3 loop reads CASHLWASGGVCETQYF. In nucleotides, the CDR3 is TGTGCAAGTCACCTCTGGGCTAGCGGGGGGGTCTGTGAGACCCAGTACTTC.

CDR3 in DNA: TGTGCCAGCAGTTTTCCCTTGGCCGAGCAGTACTTC. Protein product: CASSFPLAEQYF. The gene calls are TRBV12-3 or TRBV12-4 and TRBJ2-7; D gene uncertain. V was clipped by 3 bases and J by 6 bases, with 9 bases between them. This CDR3 spans 12 amino acids.

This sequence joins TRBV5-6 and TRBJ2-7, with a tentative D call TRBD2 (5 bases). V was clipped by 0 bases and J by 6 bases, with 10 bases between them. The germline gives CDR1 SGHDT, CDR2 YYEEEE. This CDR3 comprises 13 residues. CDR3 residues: CASSLAAGLEQYF. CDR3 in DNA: TGTGCCAGCAGCTTGGCCGCGGGCCTCGAGCAGTACTTC.

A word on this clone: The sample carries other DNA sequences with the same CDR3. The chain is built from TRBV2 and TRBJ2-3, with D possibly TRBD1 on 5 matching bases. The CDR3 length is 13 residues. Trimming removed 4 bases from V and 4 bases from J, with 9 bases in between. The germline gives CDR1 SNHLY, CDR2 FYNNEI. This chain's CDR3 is CASSGQGADTQYF. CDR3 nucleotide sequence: TGTGCCAGCAGTGGGCAGGGTGCAGATACGCAGTATTTT.

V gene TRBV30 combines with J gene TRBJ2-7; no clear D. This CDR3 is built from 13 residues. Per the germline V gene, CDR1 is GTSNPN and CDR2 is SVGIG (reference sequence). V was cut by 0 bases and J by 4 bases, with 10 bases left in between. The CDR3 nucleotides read TGTGCCTGGAGTGTTGGGCAGAATTACGAGCAGTACTTC. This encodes CAWSVGQNYEQYF.

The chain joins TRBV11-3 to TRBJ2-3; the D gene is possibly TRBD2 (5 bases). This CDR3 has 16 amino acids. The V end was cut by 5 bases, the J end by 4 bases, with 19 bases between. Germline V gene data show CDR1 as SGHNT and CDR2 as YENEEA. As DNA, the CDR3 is TGTGCCAGCAGCCGTCATACTCCGGGGAAAGCAGATACGCAGTATTTT. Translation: CASSRHTPGKADTQYF.

CDR3 in DNA: TGTGCCCTGGGGTCGGGCGGGGAGCTGTTTTTT. Translating gives CALGSGGELFF. The rearrangement joins TRBV6-5 to TRBJ2-2; D unclear. CDR3 length: 11 residues. Trimming removed 11 bases from V and 7 bases from J, with 11 bases in between. The germline V gene has CDR1 MNHEY and CDR2 SVGAGI.

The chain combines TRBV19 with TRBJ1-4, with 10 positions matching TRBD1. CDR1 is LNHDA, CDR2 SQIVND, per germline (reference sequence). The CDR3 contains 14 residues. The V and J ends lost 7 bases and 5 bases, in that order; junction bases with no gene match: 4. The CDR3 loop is CASTEDRGNEKLFF. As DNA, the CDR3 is TGTGCCAGTACCGAGGACAGGGGGAATGAAAAACTGTTTTTT. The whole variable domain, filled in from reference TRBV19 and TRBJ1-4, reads DGGITQSPKYLFRKEGQNVTLSCEQNLNHDAMYWYRQDPGQGLRLIYYSQIVNDFQKGDIAEGYSVSREKKESFPLTVTSAQKNPTAFYLCASTEDRGNEKLFFGSGTQLSVL.

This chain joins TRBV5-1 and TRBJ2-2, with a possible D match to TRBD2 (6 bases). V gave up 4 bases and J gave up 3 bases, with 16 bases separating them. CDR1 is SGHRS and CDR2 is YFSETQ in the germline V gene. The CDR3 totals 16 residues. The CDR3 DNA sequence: TGCGCCAGCAGCACTGTCCCGGGAGCCGACACCGGGGAGCTGTTTTTT. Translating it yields CASSTVPGADTGELFF.

DNA of the CDR3: TGTGCCAGCAGTGATCGGGACGGTGGGGCCAACGTCCTGACTTTC. Protein sequence: CASSDRDGGANVLTF. The chain recombines TRBV25-1 with TRBJ2-6; D might be TRBD1 or TRBD2, each matching 5 bases. Trimming took 3 bases from V and 3 from J, leaving 9 bases between them. Germline loops: CDR1 MGHDK, CDR2 SYGVNS. CDR3 size: 15 residues.